This T cell receptor (beta chain) was recovered during a study of glioma-infiltrating T cells. The CDR3 spans 15 residues. Trimming took 6 bases from V and 2 from J; bases not matched to a gene: 9. Germline V gene lookup returns CDR1 MNHEY and CDR2 SVGAGI. The iRepertoire nested amplicon-rescue multiplex PCR amplified TCR alpha and beta CDR3s from RNA. One-step reverse transcription and amplification started from about 100-400 ng of tissue mRNA or PBMC total RNA. TCRdb re-analysed the multiplex PCR reads in MiXCR, keeping a single row per CDR3 protein. The data contain around 140,000 distinct CDR3 sequences, about two fifths of them singletons.

Sequencing input: glioma tissue, nonneoplastic brain tissue, or PBMCs (not recorded which). The genes are TRBV6-5 and TRBJ1-1, with TRBD1 identical over 7 bases. The TCR comes from a human donor with low-grade glioma or glioblastoma, undergoing nonglioma brain surgery, or in good health (not recorded which). The CDR3 region has the DNA TGTGCCAGCAGCTTCGGACAGGCTTTAAACACTGAAGCTTTCTTT. This translates into CASSFGQALNTEAFF.